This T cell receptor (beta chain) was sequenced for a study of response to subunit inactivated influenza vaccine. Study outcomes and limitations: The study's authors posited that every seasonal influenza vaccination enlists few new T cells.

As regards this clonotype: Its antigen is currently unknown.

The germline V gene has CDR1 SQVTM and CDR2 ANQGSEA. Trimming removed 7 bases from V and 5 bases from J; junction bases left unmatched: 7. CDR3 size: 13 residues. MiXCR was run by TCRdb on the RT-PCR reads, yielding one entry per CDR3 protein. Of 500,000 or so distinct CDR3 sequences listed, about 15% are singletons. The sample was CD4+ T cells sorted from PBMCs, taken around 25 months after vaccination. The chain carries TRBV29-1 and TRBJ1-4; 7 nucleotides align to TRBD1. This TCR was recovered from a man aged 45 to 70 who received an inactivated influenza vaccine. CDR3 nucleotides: TGCAGCGCAATACAGGGGTCGAATGAAAAACTGTTTTTT. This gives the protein CSAIQGSNEKLFF.